This record covers a single TCR beta chain. The data are from a study of CD8 T cells in Susac syndrome. Roughly 0.45 to 1 ug RNA was reverse transcribed with random hexamers. Amplification of the TCR beta CDR3 was carried out by immunoSEQ multiplex PCR, which spanned a total of 54 Vbeta and 13 Jbeta segments. TCRdb used MiXCR to reprocess the immunoSEQ multiplex PCR reads, holding one entry per CDR3 protein. The sample includes hundreds of thousands of distinct CDR3 sequences, 89% seen only once; the top ten take 0.18%. This CDR3 has 14 residues. V was trimmed by 4 bases and J by 0 bases, leaving 10 bases between them. CDR1 is SGHNT and CDR2 is YYREEE in the germline V gene (reference sequence).

The sample taken for sequencing was CD8+ T cells from PBMCs. This sequence originates from a human donor with multiple sclerosis. The chain employs TRBV5-4 and TRBJ1-1, with D unclear. In nucleotides, the CDR3 is TGTGCCAGCAGCCCTACAGTCATGAACACTGAAGCTTTCTTT. It encodes CASSPTVMNTEAFF.